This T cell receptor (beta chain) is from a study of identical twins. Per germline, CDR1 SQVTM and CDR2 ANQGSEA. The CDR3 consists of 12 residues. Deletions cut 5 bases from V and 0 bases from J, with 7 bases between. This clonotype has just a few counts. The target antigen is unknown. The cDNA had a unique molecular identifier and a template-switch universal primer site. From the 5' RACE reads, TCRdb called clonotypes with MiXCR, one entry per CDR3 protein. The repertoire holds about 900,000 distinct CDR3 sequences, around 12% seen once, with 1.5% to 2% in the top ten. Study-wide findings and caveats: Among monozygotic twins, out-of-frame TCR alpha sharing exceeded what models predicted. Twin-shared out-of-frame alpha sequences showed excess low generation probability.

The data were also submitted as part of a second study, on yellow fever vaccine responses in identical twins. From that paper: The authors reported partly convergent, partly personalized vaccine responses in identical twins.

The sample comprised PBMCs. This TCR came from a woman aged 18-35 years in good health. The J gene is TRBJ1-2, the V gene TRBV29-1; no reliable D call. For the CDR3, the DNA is TGCAGCGTTCACAGCTCTAACTATGGCTACACCTTC. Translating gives CSVHSSNYGYTF.